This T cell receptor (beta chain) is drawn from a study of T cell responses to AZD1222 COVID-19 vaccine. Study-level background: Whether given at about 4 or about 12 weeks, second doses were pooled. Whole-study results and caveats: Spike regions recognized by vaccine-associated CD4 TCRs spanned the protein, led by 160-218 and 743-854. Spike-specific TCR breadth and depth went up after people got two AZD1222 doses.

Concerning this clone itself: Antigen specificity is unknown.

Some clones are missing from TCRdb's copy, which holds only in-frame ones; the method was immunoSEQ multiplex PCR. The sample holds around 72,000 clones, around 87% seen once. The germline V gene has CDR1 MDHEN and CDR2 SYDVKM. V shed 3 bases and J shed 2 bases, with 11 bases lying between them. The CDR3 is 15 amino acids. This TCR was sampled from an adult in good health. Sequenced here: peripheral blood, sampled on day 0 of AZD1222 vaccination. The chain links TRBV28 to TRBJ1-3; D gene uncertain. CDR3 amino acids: CASSLNQDAGNTIYF. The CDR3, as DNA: TGTGCCAGCAGTTTGAACCAGGATGCTGGAAACACCATATATTTT.